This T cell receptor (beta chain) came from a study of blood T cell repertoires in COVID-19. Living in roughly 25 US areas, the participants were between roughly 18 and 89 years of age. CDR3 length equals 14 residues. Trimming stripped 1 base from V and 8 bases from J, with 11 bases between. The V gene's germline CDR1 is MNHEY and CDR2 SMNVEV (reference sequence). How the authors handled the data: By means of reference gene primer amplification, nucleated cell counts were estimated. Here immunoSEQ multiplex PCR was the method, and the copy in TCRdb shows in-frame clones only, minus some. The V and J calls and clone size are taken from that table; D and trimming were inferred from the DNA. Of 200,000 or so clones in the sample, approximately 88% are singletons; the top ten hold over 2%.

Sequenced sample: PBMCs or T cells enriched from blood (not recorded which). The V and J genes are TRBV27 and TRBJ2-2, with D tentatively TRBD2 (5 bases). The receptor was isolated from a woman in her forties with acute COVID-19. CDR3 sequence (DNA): TGTGCCAGCAGTTTATTACTCGGGAATGGGGAGCTGTTTTTT. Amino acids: CASSLLLGNGELFF.